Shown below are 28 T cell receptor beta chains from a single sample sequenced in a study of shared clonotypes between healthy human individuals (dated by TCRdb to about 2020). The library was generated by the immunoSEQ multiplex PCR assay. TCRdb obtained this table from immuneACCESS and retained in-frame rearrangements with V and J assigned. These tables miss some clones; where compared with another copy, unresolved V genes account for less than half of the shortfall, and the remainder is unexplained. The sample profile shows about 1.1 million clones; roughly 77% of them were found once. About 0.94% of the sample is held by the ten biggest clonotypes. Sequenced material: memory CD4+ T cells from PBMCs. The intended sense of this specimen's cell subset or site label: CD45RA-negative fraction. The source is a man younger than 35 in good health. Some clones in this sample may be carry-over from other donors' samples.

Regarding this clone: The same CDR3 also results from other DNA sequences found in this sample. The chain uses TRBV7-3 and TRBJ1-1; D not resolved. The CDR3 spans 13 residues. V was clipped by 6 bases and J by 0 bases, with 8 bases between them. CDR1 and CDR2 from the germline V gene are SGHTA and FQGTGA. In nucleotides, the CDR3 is TGTGCCAGCAGTTCGGGCCTGAACACTGAAGCTTTCTTT. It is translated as CASSSGLNTEAFF.

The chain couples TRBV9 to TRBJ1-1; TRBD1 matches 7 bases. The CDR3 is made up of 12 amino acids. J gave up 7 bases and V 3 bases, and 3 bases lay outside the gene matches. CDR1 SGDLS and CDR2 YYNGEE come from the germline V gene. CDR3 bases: TGTGCCAGCAGCGCACACAGGGGTGAAGCTTTCTTT. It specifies CASSAHRGEAFF.

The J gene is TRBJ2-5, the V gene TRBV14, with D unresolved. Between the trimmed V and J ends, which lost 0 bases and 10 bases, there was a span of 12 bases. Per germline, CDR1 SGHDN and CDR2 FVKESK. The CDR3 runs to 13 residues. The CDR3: CASSQDQQGLQYF. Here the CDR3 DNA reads TGTGCCAGCAGCCAAGATCAACAAGGGCTCCAGTACTTC.

Here the CDR3 reads CASSLNLAGSSYNEQFF. CDR3 DNA: TGTGCCAGCAGCTTAAATTTGGCGGGGAGCTCCTACAATGAGCAGTTCTTC. This chain connects TRBV7-3 to TRBJ2-1, with D possibly TRBD2 on 6 matching bases. The V end was cut by 1 base, the J end by 0 bases, with 13 bases between. CDR3 length: 17 residues. Germline loops: CDR1 SGHTA, CDR2 FQGTGA.

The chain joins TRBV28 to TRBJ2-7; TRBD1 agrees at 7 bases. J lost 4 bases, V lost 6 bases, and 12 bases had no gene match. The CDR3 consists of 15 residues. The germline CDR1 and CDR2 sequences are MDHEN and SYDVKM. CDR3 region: CASSPQGTVPYEQYF. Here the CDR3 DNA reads TGTGCCAGCAGCCCCCAAGGGACAGTTCCTTACGAGCAGTACTTC.

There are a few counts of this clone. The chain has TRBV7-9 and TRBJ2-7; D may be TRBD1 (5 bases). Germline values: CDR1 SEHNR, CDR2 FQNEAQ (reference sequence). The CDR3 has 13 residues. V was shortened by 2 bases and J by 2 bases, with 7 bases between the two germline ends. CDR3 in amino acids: CASSLKGPYEQYF. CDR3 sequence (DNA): TGTGCCAGCAGCTTAAAGGGGCCCTACGAGCAGTACTTC.

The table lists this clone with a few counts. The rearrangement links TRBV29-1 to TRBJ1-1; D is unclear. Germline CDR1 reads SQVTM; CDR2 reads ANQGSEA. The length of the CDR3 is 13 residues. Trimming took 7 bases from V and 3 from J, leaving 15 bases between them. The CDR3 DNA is TGCAGCGCCCAGACTGACCTTGACACTGAAGCTTTCTTT. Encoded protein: CSAQTDLDTEAFF.

The CDR3 sequence: CASSLDPGLGANVLTF. The CDR3 bases are TGCGCCAGCAGCTTGGATCCAGGGTTAGGGGCCAACGTCCTGACTTTC. The chain combines TRBV5-1 with TRBJ2-6, with D possibly TRBD1 on 5 matching bases. This CDR3 has 16 residues. The V and J ends lost 0 bases and 4 bases respectively, with 11 bases between them. CDR1 is SGHRS and CDR2 is YFSETQ in the germline V gene. The full variable domain, completed using reference TRBV5-1 and TRBJ2-6, is KAGVTQTPRYLIKTRGQQVTLSCSPISGHRSVSWYQQTPGQGLQFLFEYFSETQRNKGNFPGRFSGRQFSNSRSEMNVSTLELGDSALYLCASSLDPGLGANVLTFGAGSRLTVL.

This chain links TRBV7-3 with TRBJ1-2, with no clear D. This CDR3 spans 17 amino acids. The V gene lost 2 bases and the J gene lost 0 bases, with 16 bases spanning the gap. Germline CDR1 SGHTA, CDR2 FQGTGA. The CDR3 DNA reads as TGTGCCAGCAGCTTAGATTCTTCCCACGGAGCTAACTATGGCTACACCTTC. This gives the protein CASSLDSSHGANYGYTF.

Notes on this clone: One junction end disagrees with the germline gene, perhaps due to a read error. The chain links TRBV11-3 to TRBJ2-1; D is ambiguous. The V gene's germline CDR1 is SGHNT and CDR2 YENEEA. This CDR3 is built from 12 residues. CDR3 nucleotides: TGTGCCAGCAGCTCCGGCTACGATGAGCAGTTCTTC. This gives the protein CASSSGYDEQFF.

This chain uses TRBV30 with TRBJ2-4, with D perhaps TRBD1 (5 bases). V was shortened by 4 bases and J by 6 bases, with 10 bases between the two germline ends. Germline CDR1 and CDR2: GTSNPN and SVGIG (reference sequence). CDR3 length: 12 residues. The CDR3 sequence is CAWKGERNIQYF. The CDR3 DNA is TGTGCCTGGAAAGGGGAAAGAAACATTCAGTACTTC. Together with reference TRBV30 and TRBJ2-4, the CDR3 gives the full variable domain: SQTIHQWPATLVQPVGSPLSLECTVEGTSNPNLYWYRQAAGRGLQLLFYSVGIGQISSEVPQNLSASRPQDRQFILSSKKLLLSDSGFYLCAWKGERNIQYFGAGTRLSVL.

The CDR3 loop reads CASSIGSGSYNEQFF. The CDR3 DNA follows: TGCGCCAGCAGCATAGGTAGCGGGTCTTACAATGAGCAGTTCTTC. The genes are TRBV5-1 and TRBJ2-1, with 7 positions matching TRBD2. The trim removed 4 bases at V and 4 bases at J, leaving 8 bases unmatched. The V gene's germline CDR1 is SGHRS and CDR2 YFSETQ. The CDR3 runs to 15 residues.

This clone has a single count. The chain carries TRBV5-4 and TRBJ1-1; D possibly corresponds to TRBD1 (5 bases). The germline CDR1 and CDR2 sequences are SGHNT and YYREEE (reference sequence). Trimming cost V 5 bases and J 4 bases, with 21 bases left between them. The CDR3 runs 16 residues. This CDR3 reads CASSSHHLRQGTEAFF. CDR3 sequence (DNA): TGTGCCAGCAGTTCGCACCACCTACGTCAGGGCACTGAAGCTTTCTTT.

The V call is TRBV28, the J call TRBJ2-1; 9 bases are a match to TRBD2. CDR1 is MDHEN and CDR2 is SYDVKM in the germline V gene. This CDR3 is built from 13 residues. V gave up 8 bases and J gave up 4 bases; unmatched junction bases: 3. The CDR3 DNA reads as TGTGCCAGCTTAACTAGCGGGTACAATGAGCAGTTCTTC. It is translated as CASLTSGYNEQFF.

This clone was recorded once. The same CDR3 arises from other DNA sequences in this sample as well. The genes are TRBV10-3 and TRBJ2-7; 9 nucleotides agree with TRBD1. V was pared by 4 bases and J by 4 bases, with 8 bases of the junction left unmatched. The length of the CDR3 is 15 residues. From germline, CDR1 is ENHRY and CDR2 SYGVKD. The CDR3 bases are TGTGCCATCAGTGGTCCGGGACAGGGATCTTACGAGCAGTACTTC. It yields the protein CAISGPGQGSYEQYF.

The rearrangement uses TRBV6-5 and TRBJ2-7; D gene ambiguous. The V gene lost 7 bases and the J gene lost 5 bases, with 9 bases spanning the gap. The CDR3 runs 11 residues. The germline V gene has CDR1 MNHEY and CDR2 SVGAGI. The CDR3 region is CASTWADEQYF. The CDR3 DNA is TGTGCCAGCACCTGGGCGGACGAGCAGTACTTC.

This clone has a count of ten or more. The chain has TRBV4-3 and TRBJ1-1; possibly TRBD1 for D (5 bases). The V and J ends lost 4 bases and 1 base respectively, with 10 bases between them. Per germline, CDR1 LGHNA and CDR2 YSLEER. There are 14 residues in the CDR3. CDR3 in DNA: TGCGCCAGCAGCCTCACAGGTGGGAACACTGAAGCTTTCTTT. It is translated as CASSLTGGNTEAFF.

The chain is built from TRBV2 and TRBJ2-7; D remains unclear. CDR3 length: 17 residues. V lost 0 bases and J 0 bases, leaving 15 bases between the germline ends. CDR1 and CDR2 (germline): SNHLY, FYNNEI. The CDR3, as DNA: TGTGCCAGCAGTGAAGCCTCTTTGTGGTCCCGCTCCTACGAGCAGTACTTC. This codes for CASSEASLWSRSYEQYF.

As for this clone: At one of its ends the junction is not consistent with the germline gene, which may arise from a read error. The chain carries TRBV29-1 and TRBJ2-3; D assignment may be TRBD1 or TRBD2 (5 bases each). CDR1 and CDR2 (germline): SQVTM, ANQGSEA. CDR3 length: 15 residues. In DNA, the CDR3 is TGCAGCGTAGAAGCTACGGGGCGGGCCACAGATACGCAGTATTTT. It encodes CSVEATGRATDTQYF.

The CDR3 sequence is CASSYPKKGAYTEAFF. The CDR3 nucleotides are TGTGCCAGCAGTTACCCGAAGAAGGGGGCGTACACTGAAGCTTTCTTT. The V call is TRBV6-6, the J call TRBJ1-1; 7 nucleotides line up with TRBD1. CDR1 is MNHNY and CDR2 is SVGAGI in the germline V gene (reference sequence). This CDR3 has 16 residues. Trimming at V came to 2 bases and at J to 3 bases, leaving 9 bases not matched to a gene.

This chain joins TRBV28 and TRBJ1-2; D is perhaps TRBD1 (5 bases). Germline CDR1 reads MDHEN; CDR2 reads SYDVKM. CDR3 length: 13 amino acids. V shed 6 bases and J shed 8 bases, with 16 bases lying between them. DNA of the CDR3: TGTGCCAGCAGCCAGGACCTATGGGGCGGCTACACCTTC. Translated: CASSQDLWGGYTF.

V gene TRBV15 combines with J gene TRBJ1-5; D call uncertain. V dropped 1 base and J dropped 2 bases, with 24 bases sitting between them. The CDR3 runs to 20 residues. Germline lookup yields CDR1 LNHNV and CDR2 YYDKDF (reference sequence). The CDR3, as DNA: TGTGCCACCAGCAGAGTCTTGGTGGAGGGAAGAGGACCGGGCAATCAGCCCCAGCATTTT. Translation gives CATSRVLVEGRGPGNQPQHF.

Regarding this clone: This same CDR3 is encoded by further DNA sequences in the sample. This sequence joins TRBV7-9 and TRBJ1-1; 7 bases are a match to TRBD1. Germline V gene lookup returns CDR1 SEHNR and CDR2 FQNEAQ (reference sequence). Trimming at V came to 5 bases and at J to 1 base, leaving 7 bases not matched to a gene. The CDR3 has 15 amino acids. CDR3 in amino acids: CASSPRDRSNTEAFF. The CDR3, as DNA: TGTGCCAGCAGCCCCCGGGACAGATCGAACACTGAAGCTTTCTTT.

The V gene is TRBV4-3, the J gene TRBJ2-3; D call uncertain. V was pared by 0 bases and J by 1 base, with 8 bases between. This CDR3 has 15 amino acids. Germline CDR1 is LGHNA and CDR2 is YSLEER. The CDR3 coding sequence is TGCGCCAGCAGCCAAGAAGCCCTGGGCACAGATACGCAGTATTTT. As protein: CASSQEALGTDTQYF.

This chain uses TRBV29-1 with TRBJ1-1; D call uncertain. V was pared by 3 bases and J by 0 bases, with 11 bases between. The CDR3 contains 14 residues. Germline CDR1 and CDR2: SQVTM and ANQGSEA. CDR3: CSVEGGGMNTEAFF. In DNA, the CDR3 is TGCAGCGTTGAGGGTGGAGGCATGAACACTGAAGCTTTCTTT.

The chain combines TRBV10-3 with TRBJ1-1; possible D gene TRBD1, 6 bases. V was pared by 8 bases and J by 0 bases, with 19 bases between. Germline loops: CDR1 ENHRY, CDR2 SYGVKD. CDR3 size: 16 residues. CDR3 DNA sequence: TGTGCCATCGGGGGCCGCGGGGGTAGGGTGAACACTGAAGCTTTCTTT. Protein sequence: CAIGGRGGRVNTEAFF.

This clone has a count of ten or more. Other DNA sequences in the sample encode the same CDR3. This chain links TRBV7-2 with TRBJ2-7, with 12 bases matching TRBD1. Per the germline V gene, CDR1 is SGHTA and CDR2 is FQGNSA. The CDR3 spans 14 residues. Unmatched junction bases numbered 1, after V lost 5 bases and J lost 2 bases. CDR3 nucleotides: TGTGCCAGCAGCCGGGACAGGGGGCCCTACGAGCAGTACTTC. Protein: CASSRDRGPYEQYF.

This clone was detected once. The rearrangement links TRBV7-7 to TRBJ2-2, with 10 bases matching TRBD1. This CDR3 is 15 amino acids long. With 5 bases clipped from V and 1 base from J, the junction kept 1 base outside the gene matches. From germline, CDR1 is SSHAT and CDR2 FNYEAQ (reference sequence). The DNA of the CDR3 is TGTGCCAGCAGCCGGGACAGGGGGAACACCGGGGAGCTGTTTTTT. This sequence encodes CASSRDRGNTGELFF.